A selection of T cell receptor beta chains follows, all from one sample in a study of cytomegalovirus exposure and HLA in healthy donors. Sequenced by immunoSEQ multiplex PCR; TCRdb stores in-frame clones only, minus some. The top ten clones hold 4.1% of a sample with 95,000 to 150,000 clones, more than 60% of them seen once. Sequences were obtained from PBMCs. Source of these receptors: a woman in her thirties or forties in good health and CMV-seronegative. Each CDR3 is given with its conserved first and last residue. The D gene is left open where the match is weak. A clone size is listed for some rows: how often the clone was seen (once, few, many), or a class if it is expanded.

abundance,j_gene,v_gene,d_gene,CDR3aa,CDR3nt
NA,TRBJ2-5,TRBV7-2,NA,CASSPRRTAQETQYF,TGTGCCAGCAGCCCCAGGAGGACAGCCCAAGAGACCCAGTACTTC
NA,TRBJ1-1,TRBV30,NA,CAWDDSNTEAFF,TGTGCCTGGGACGACTCGAACACTGAAGCTTTCTTT
NA,TRBJ2-6,TRBV19,NA,CASSISVSGANVLTF,TGTGCCAGTAGTATCTCGGTCTCTGGGGCCAACGTCCTGACTTTC
NA,TRBJ1-1,TRBV5-1,NA,CASSLVGERTEAFF,TGCGCCAGCAGCTTGGTAGGGGAAAGGACTGAAGCTTTCTTT
NA,TRBJ2-5,TRBV19,NA,CASSTRYQETQYF,TGTGCCAGTAGTACTCGGTACCAAGAGACCCAGTACTTC
few,TRBJ1-5,TRBV18,NA,CASSPGGHQPQHF,TGTGCCAGCTCACCGGGGGGGCATCAGCCCCAGCATTTT
NA,TRBJ2-1,TRBV9,TRBD2,CASSTRYNSGGIDNEQFF,TGTGCCAGCAGCACTCGGTACAATAGCGGGGGAATTGACAATGAGCAGTTCTTC
NA,TRBJ1-1,TRBV6-6,TRBD1,CASSYGRQGNTEAFF,TGTGCCAGCAGTTACGGTCGACAGGGAAATACTGAAGCTTTCTTT
few,TRBJ2-3,TRBV14,TRBD2,CASSRNAGLAGVYGTDTQYF,TGTGCCAGCAGCCGAAACGCGGGACTAGCGGGGGTCTACGGCACAGATACGCAGTATTTT
NA,TRBJ2-7,TRBV7-2,TRBD1,CASSSDRGSPYEQYF,TGTGCCAGCAGCTCAGACAGGGGGTCACCCTACGAGCAGTACTTC
NA,TRBJ2-7,TRBV7-9,TRBD1,CASSLVLLNGLTGKNEQYF,TGTGCCAGCAGCTTAGTTCTTCTAAACGGATTGACAGGGAAAAACGAGCAGTACTTC
few,TRBJ2-1,TRBV5-1,TRBD1,CASSLGGGQGNREQFF,TGCGCCAGCAGCTTGGGAGGGGGACAGGGTAATCGTGAGCAGTTCTTC
NA,TRBJ1-1,TRBV30,TRBD1,CAWAKGTGYTEAFF,TGTGCCTGGGCAAAGGGGACAGGGTACACTGAAGCTTTCTTT
NA,TRBJ1-2,TRBV27,NA,CASSSSGGDYGYTF,TGTGCCAGCAGTTCCTCCGGAGGGGACTATGGCTACACCTTC
once,TRBJ2-3,TRBV27,NA,CASRGPTGTQYF,TGTGCCAGCAGAGGTCCGACGGGTACGCAGTATTTT
NA,TRBJ2-1,TRBV29-1,NA,CSVGTGSSYNEQFF,TGCAGCGTTGGAACGGGGTCCTCCTACAATGAGCAGTTCTTC
once,TRBJ2-7,TRBV25-1,TRBD1,CASSAPNRGLAYEQYF,TGTGCCAGCAGTGCCCCGAACAGGGGGTTGGCCTACGAGCAGTACTTC
NA,TRBJ1-4,TRBV29-1,TRBD1,CSAKTGSDEKLFF,TGCAGCGCCAAGACAGGGAGCGATGAAAAACTGTTTTTT
NA,TRBJ1-5,TRBV19,NA,CASSIDPRVSNQPQHF,TGTGCCAGTAGTATAGATCCCAGGGTTAGCAATCAGCCCCAGCATTTT
NA,TRBJ1-4,TRBV10-3,NA,CAISVDTNEKLFF,TGTGCCATCAGTGTGGACACAAATGAAAAACTGTTTTTT
NA,TRBJ2-4,TRBV7-8,NA,CASSMTGRRDIQYF,TGTGCCAGCAGCATGACAGGTAGAAGGGACATTCAGTACTTC
NA,TRBJ1-2,TRBV19,TRBD1,CASSPGTDNYGYTF,TGTGCCAGTAGCCCTGGGACAGACAACTATGGCTACACCTTC
NA,TRBJ2-2,TRBV7-9,NA,CASSLYTGNTGELFF,TGTGCCAGCAGCTTATATACCGGGAACACCGGGGAGCTGTTTTTT
NA,TRBJ2-4,TRBV7-9,NA,CASSLRLKGPVAKNIQYF,TGTGCCAGCAGCTTAAGGTTAAAGGGGCCGGTAGCCAAAAACATTCAGTACTTC
NA,TRBJ1-2,TRBV28,TRBD1,CASNLQGRNTF,TGTGCCAGCAATCTACAGGGGAGAAACACCTTC
NA,TRBJ2-7,TRBV5-1,NA,CASKLLTANYEQYF,TGCGCCAGCAAGTTGCTGACAGCGAACTACGAGCAGTACTTC
NA,TRBJ2-4,TRBV4-2,NA,CASSQDSLAKNIQYF,TGTGCCAGCAGCCAAGATTCCCTAGCCAAAAACATTCAGTACTTC